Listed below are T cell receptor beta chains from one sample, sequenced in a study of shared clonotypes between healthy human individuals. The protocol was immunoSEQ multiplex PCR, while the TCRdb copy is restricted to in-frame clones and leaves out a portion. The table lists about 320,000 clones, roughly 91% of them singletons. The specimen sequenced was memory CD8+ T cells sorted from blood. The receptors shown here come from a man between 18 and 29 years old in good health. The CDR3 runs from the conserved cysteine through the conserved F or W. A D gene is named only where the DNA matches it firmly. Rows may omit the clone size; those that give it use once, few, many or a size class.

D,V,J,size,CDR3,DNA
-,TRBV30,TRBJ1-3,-,CACVLGTGNTIYF,TGTGCCTGCGTTCTCGGGACTGGAAACACCATATATTTT
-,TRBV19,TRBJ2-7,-,CASSMGHSYEQYF,TGTGCCAGTAGTATGGGACATTCCTACGAGCAGTACTTC
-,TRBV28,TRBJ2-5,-,CASRQGWETQYF,TGTGCCAGCAGGCAGGGGTGGGAGACCCAGTACTTC
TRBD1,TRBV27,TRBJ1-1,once,CASSFTTGGQGGTEAFF,TGTGCCAGCAGTTTTACCACGGGTGGACAGGGGGGAACTGAAGCTTTCTTT
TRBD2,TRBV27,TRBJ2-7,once,CASSLGTSRYEQYF,TGTGCCAGCAGTTTAGGGACTAGCAGGTACGAGCAGTACTTC
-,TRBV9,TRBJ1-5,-,CASSVGSNQPQHF,TGTGCCAGCAGCGTAGGAAGCAATCAGCCCCAGCATTTT
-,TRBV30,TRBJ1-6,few,CAWSTGTISPLHF,TGTGCCTGGAGTACAGGGACAATTTCACCCCTCCACTTT
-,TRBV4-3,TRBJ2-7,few,CASSLWRGDSEQYF,TGCGCCAGCAGCCTTTGGCGGGGGGACAGCGAGCAGTACTTC
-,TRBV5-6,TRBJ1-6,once,CASSLGLNSPLHF,TGTGCCAGCAGCCTAGGGTTGAATTCACCCCTCCACTTT
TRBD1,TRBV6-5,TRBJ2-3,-,CASSTTGGADTQYF,TGTGCCAGCAGTACCACAGGGGGCGCAGATACGCAGTATTTT
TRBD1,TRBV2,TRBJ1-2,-,CASRPGTGFFNYGYTF,TGTGCCAGCAGACCCGGGACAGGGTTTTTTAACTATGGCTACACCTTC
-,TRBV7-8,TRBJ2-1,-,CANHTGTRINNEQFF,TGTGCCAACCATACCGGGACAAGAATAAACAATGAGCAGTTCTTC